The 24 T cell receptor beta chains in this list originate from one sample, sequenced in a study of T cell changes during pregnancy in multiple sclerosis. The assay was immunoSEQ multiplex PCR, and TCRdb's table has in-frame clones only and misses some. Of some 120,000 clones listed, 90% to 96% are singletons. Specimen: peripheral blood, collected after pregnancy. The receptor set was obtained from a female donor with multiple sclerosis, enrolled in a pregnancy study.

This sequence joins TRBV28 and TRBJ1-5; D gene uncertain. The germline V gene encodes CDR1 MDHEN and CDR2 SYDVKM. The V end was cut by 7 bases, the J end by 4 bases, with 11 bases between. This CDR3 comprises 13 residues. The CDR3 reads CASIARLNQPQHF. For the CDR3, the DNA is TGTGCCAGCATAGCACGGTTAAATCAGCCCCAGCATTTT.

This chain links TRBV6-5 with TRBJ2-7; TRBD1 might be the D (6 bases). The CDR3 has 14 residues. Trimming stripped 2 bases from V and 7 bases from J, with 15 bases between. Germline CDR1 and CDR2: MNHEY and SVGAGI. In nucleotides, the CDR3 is TGTGCCAGCAGTTACAGGGGGTTAAATCGGGAGCAGTACTTC. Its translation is CASSYRGLNREQYF.

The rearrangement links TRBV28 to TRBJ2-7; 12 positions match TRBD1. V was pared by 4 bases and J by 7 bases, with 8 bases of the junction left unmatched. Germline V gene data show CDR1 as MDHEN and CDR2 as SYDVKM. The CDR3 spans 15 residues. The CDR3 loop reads CASSSGTGGSREQYF. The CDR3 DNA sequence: TGTGCCAGCAGTTCGGGGACAGGGGGCTCGAGGGAGCAGTACTTC.

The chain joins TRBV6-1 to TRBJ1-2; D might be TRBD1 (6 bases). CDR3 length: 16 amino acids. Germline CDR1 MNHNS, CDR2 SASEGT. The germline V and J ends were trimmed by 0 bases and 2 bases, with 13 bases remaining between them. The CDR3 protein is CASSEALFTGNYGYTF. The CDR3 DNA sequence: TGTGCCAGCAGTGAAGCCCTATTTACAGGGAACTATGGCTACACCTTC.

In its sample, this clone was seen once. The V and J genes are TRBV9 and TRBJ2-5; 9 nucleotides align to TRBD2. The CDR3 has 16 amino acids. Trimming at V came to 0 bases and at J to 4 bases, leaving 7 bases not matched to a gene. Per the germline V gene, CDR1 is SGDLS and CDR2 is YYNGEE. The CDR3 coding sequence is TGTGCCAGCAGCGTAGGTGAGCGGGAGGTCCGAGAGACCCAGTACTTC. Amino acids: CASSVGEREVRETQYF.

CDR3 nucleotides: TGCGCCAGCAGCCACAGACAGGGGACTAGCGGGACGCCTGCCTACGAGCAGTACTTC. It codes for CASSHRQGTSGTPAYEQYF. The chain recombines TRBV4-1 with TRBJ2-7; 13 bases align to TRBD2. The V segment lost 3 bases and the J segment 2 bases; nucleotides outside the gene matches: 13. Germline V lookup: CDR1 MGHRA, CDR2 YSYEKL. The CDR3 is 19 residues long.

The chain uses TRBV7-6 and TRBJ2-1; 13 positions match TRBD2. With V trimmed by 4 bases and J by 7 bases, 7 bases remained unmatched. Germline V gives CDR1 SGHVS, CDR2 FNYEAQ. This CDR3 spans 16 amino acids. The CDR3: CASSSELLAGGNEQFF. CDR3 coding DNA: TGTGCCAGCAGCTCAGAACTACTAGCGGGAGGGAATGAGCAGTTCTTC.

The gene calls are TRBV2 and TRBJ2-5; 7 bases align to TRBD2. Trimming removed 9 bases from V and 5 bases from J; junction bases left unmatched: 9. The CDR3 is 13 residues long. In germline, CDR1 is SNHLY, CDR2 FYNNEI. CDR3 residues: CASVAGALETQYF. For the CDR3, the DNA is TGTGCCAGTGTGGCGGGAGCCTTGGAGACCCAGTACTTC.

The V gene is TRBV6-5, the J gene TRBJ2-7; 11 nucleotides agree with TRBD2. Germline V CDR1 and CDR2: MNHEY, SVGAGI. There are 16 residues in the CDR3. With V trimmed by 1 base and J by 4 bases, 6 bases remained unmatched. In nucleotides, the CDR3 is TGTGCCAGCAGTTACTTAACTAGCGGGAGTATGTACGAGCAGTACTTC. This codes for CASSYLTSGSMYEQYF.

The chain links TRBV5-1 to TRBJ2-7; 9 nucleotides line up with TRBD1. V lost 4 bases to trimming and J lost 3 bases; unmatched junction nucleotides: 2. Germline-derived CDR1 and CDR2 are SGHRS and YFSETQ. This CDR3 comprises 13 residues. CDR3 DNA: TGCGCCAGCAGCCAGGACAGGGGCTACGAGCAGTACTTC. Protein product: CASSQDRGYEQYF.

The CDR3 coding sequence is TGTGCCAGCAGCTTAGGGACAGGGCAAACAAGAGAGACCCAGTACTTC. Its protein product is CASSLGTGQTRETQYF. This chain joins TRBV7-9 and TRBJ2-5, with 8 positions matching TRBD1. Unmatched junction bases numbered 8, after V lost 1 base and J lost 4 bases. The CDR3 is 16 amino acids. Germline CDR1 SEHNR, CDR2 FQNEAQ (reference sequence).

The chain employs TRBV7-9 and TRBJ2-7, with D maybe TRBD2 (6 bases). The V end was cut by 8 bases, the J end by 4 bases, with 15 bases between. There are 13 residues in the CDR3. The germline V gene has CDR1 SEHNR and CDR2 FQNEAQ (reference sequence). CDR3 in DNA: TGTGCCAGCTCTGGAGGGTTAAGTTACGAGCAGTACTTC. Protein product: CASSGGLSYEQYF.

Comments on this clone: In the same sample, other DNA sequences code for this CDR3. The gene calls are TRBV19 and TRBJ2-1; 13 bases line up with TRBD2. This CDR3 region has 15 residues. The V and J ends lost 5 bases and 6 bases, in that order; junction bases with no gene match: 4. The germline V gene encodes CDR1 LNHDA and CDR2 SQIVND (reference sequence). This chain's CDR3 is CASSVGLAGANEQFF. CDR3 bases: TGTGCCAGTAGTGTTGGACTAGCGGGAGCCAATGAGCAGTTCTTC.

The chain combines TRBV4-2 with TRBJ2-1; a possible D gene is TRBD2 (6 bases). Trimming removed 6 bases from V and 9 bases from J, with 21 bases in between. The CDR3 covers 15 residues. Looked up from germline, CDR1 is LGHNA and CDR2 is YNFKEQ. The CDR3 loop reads CASRSLIGSLSEQFF. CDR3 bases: TGTGCCAGCAGGAGCTTGATCGGGAGTCTCAGTGAGCAGTTCTTC.

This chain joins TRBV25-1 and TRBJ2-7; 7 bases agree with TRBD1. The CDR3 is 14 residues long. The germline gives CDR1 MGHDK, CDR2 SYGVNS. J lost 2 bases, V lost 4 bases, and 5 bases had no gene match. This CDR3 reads CASSAQGFPYEQYF. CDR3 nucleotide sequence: TGTGCCAGCAGTGCACAGGGGTTTCCCTACGAGCAGTACTTC.

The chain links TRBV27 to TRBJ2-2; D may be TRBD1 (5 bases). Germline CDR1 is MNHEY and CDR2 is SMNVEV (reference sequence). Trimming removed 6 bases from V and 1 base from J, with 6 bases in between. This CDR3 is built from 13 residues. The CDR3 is CASRQGNTGELFF. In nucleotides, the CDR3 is TGTGCCAGCAGGCAGGGGAACACCGGGGAGCTGTTTTTT.

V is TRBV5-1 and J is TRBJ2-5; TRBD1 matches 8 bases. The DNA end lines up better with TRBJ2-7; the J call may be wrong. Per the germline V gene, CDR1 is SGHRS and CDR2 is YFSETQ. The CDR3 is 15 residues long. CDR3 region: CASSFGQGTPYEQYF. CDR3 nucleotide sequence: TGCGCCAGCAGTTTCGGACAGGGAACACCCTACGAGCAGTACTTC.

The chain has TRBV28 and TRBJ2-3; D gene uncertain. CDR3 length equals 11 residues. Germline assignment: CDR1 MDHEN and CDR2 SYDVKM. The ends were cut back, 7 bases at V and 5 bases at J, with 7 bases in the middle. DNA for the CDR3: TGTGCCAGCAAACTCCGAGATACGCAGTATTTT. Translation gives CASKLRDTQYF.

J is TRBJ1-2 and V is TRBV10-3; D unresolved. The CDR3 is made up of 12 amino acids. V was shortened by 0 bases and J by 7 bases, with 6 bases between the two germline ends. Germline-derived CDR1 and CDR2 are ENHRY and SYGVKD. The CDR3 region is CAISESIGGYTF. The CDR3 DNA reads TGTGCCATCAGTGAGTCGATCGGTGGCTACACCTTC.

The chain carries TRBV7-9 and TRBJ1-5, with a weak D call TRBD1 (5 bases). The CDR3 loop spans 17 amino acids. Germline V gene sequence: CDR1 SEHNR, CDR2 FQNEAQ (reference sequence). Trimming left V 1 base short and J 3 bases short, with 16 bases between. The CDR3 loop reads CASSLGLGGSFNQPQHF. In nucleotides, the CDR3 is TGTGCCAGCAGCTTAGGTTTGGGGGGGTCATTCAATCAGCCCCAGCATTTT. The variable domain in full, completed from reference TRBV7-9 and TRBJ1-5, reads DTGVSQNPRHKITKRGQNVTFRCDPISEHNRLYWYRQTLGQGPEFLTYFQNEAQLEKSRLLSDRFSAERPKGSFSTLEIQRTEQGDSAMYLCASSLGLGGSFNQPQHFGDGTRLSIL.

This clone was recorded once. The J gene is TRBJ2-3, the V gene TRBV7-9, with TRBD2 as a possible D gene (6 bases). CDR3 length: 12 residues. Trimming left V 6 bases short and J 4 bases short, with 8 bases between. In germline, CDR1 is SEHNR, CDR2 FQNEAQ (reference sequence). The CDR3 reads CASSSGADTQYF. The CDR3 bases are TGTGCCAGCAGTAGCGGCGCAGATACGCAGTATTTT.

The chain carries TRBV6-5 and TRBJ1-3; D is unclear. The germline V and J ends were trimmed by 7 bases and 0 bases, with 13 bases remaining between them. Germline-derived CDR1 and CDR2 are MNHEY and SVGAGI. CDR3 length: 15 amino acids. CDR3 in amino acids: CASKGVGYSGNTIYF. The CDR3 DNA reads TGTGCCAGCAAGGGAGTCGGCTACTCTGGAAACACCATATATTTT.

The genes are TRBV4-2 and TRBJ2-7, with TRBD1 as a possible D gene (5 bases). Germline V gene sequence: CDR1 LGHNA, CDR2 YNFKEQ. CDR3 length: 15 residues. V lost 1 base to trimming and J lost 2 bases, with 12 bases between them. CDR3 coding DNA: TGTGCCAGCAGCCAAGTCAGGGTCGAGACCTACGAGCAGTACTTC. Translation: CASSQVRVETYEQYF.

The CDR3 reads CASSLGSDTGHHF. The CDR3 region has the DNA TGTGCCAGCAGCTTAGGTTCGGACACCGGGCATCATTTT. The chain joins TRBV7-9 to TRBJ1-5, with D maybe TRBD1 (5 bases). V gave up 1 base and J gave up 16 bases, with 17 bases separating them. Germline CDR1 is SEHNR and CDR2 is FQNEAQ (reference sequence). CDR3 size: 13 residues.